Listed below are T cell receptor beta chains from one sample, sequenced in a study of blood T cell repertoires in COVID-19. Profiled with immunoSEQ multiplex PCR; TCRdb holds only in-frame clones, not every one. This table holds 95,000 to 110,000 clones, roughly 87% found once. The sample was peripheral blood. The receptor set was obtained from a human donor in a cohort sampled during active COVID-19. Both conserved end residues are part of each CDR3. A D gene is named only where the DNA matches it firmly. Clone sizes are given selectively: once, few, many, or a class where the clone is expanded.

clone_size: -; v_call: TRBV20-1; j_call: TRBJ2-7; d_call: -; cdr3_nt: TGCAGTGCAGGGGGATACTACGAGCAGTACTTC; cdr3_aa: CSAGGYYEQYF
clone_size: once; v_call: TRBV28; j_call: TRBJ1-5; d_call: TRBD1; cdr3_nt: TGTGCCAGCAGTTTTCCGGGACAGGGAATCAATCAGCCCCAGCATTTT; cdr3_aa: CASSFPGQGINQPQHF
clone_size: -; v_call: TRBV19; j_call: TRBJ2-5; d_call: TRBD2; cdr3_nt: TGTGCCAGTAGTATCACTAGCGGGGGAGAGACCCAGTACTTC; cdr3_aa: CASSITSGGETQYF
clone_size: -; v_call: TRBV10-3; j_call: TRBJ2-1; d_call: -; cdr3_nt: TGTGCCATCAGGACCACAGGGATCGGCTCCTACAATGAGCAGTTCTTC; cdr3_aa: CAIRTTGIGSYNEQFF
clone_size: -; v_call: TRBV2; j_call: TRBJ1-1; d_call: -; cdr3_nt: TGTGCCACCAGGACAGAACTAAACACTGAAGCTTTCTTT; cdr3_aa: CATRTELNTEAFF
clone_size: -; v_call: TRBV9; j_call: TRBJ1-5; d_call: TRBD1; cdr3_nt: TGTGCCAGCGCAGGGGGCGCGAGCAATCAGCCCCAGCATTTT; cdr3_aa: CASAGGASNQPQHF
clone_size: few; v_call: TRBV11-2; j_call: TRBJ2-7; d_call: TRBD1; cdr3_nt: TGTGCCAGCAGCAGGACAGGGGACTCCGAGCAGTACTTC; cdr3_aa: CASSRTGDSEQYF
clone_size: -; v_call: TRBV4-1; j_call: TRBJ2-2; d_call: -; cdr3_nt: TGCGCCAGCAGCCCTAGGCAACCGCCAAACACCGGGGAGCTGTTTTTT; cdr3_aa: CASSPRQPPNTGELFF
clone_size: -; v_call: TRBV19; j_call: TRBJ2-2; d_call: -; cdr3_nt: TGTGCCAGTAAACCTCAGGGGTACACCGGGGAGCTGTTTTTT; cdr3_aa: CASKPQGYTGELFF
clone_size: -; v_call: TRBV28; j_call: TRBJ1-6; d_call: -; cdr3_nt: TGTGCCAGCAGTTCAGGCCAGGATAATTCACCCCTCCACTTT; cdr3_aa: CASSSGQDNSPLHF
clone_size: -; v_call: TRBV11-1; j_call: TRBJ2-3; d_call: TRBD2; cdr3_nt: TGTGCCAGCAGCTTAAACGGACTAGCGGGGACAGATACGCAGTATTTT; cdr3_aa: CASSLNGLAGTDTQYF
clone_size: -; v_call: TRBV15; j_call: TRBJ2-3; d_call: TRBD1; cdr3_nt: TGTGCCACCAGCAGTGGACAGGTCACCACAGATACGCAGTATTTT; cdr3_aa: CATSSGQVTTDTQYF
clone_size: -; v_call: TRBV4-2; j_call: TRBJ2-7; d_call: TRBD2; cdr3_nt: TGTGCCAGCAGCCGGCTGGCGGGAGACGGCTCCTACGAGCAGTACTTC; cdr3_aa: CASSRLAGDGSYEQYF
clone_size: -; v_call: TRBV6-5; j_call: TRBJ2-3; d_call: -; cdr3_nt: TGTGCCAGCAGTCTAATAGATACGCAGTATTTT; cdr3_aa: CASSLIDTQYF
clone_size: -; v_call: TRBV15; j_call: TRBJ1-5; d_call: TRBD1; cdr3_nt: TGTGCCACCAGCAGAGAGACAGGGAGTAATCAGCCCCAGCATTTT; cdr3_aa: CATSRETGSNQPQHF
clone_size: -; v_call: TRBV15; j_call: TRBJ2-7; d_call: -; cdr3_nt: TGTGCCACCAGCAGAGAATGGGGAGCCGAGCAGTACTTC; cdr3_aa: CATSREWGAEQYF
clone_size: -; v_call: TRBV5-6; j_call: TRBJ2-1; d_call: -; cdr3_nt: TGTGCCAGCAGCGAGTCTAGCTCCTACAATGAGCAGTTCTTC; cdr3_aa: CASSESSSYNEQFF
clone_size: -; v_call: TRBV9; j_call: TRBJ2-4; d_call: -; cdr3_nt: TGTGCCAGCAGCGTAGTCCCAGAGGCGAACATTCAGTACTTC; cdr3_aa: CASSVVPEANIQYF
clone_size: -; v_call: TRBV5-1; j_call: TRBJ2-3; d_call: TRBD2; cdr3_nt: TGCGCCAGCAGCTTGGCCCTAGCGGGTAGCACAGATACGCAGTATTTT; cdr3_aa: CASSLALAGSTDTQYF
clone_size: once; v_call: TRBV7-9; j_call: TRBJ2-6; d_call: -; cdr3_nt: TGTGCCAGCAGCTTAGGGACAGATTCCTCTGGGGCCAACGTCCTGACTTTC; cdr3_aa: CASSLGTDSSGANVLTF
clone_size: few; v_call: TRBV7-9; j_call: TRBJ1-1; d_call: -; cdr3_nt: TGTGCCAGCGATTCATCCCTGCGCGGCAACACTGAAGCTTTCTTT; cdr3_aa: CASDSSLRGNTEAFF
clone_size: -; v_call: TRBV6-5; j_call: TRBJ1-1; d_call: TRBD1; cdr3_nt: TGTGCCAGCAGTTACGGGACAGGGGAGGCTTTCTTT; cdr3_aa: CASSYGTGEAFF
clone_size: -; v_call: TRBV14; j_call: TRBJ2-3; d_call: TRBD2; cdr3_nt: TGTGCCAGCAGCCAAGGGGGAGCTAGCGGGGACTATAGGGCGCAGTATTTT; cdr3_aa: CASSQGGASGDYRAQYF
clone_size: -; v_call: TRBV10-3; j_call: TRBJ2-2; d_call: TRBD2; cdr3_nt: TGTGCCGTGTTCGGTCTAGCGGGAGTTGTCGGGGAGCTGTTTTTT; cdr3_aa: CAVFGLAGVVGELFF
clone_size: -; v_call: TRBV19; j_call: TRBJ2-6; d_call: TRBD2; cdr3_nt: TGTGCCAGTAGTATAGATCTCGGAGGGGACTACTTTGGGGCCAACGTCCTGACTTTC; cdr3_aa: CASSIDLGGDYFGANVLTF
clone_size: few; v_call: TRBV4-2; j_call: TRBJ1-5; d_call: -; cdr3_nt: TGTGCCAGCAGCCAAGATCCGACAGGCAATCAGCCCCAGCATTTT; cdr3_aa: CASSQDPTGNQPQHF
clone_size: -; v_call: TRBV20-1; j_call: TRBJ2-2; d_call: TRBD2; cdr3_nt: TGCAGTGCTAGTTCTAGCGGGAGGAGAACCGGGGAGCTGTTTTTT; cdr3_aa: CSASSSGRRTGELFF
clone_size: -; v_call: TRBV5-1; j_call: TRBJ2-3; d_call: -; cdr3_nt: TGCGCCAGCAGCTTGGACAGGGCACCCCCCACAGATACGCAGTATTTT; cdr3_aa: CASSLDRAPPTDTQYF
clone_size: -; v_call: TRBV5-4; j_call: TRBJ2-5; d_call: -; cdr3_nt: TGTGCCAGCAGCTTGGACTCCAAAGAGACCCAGTACTTC; cdr3_aa: CASSLDSKETQYF
clone_size: -; v_call: TRBV28; j_call: TRBJ2-7; d_call: TRBD2; cdr3_nt: TGTGCCAGCAGAGGACTAGCTCTATCCTACGAGCAGTACTTC; cdr3_aa: CASRGLALSYEQYF
clone_size: -; v_call: TRBV24-1; j_call: TRBJ2-1; d_call: -; cdr3_nt: TGTGCCACCAGTGATGGGGCTAGCGTTGACAATGAGCAGTTCTTC; cdr3_aa: CATSDGASVDNEQFF
clone_size: -; v_call: TRBV12-3/TRBV12-4; j_call: TRBJ1-1; d_call: -; cdr3_nt: TGTGCCAGCAGTTTTGAACTTCATTACCCCTTCTTT; cdr3_aa: CASSFELHYPFF
clone_size: -; v_call: TRBV4-1; j_call: TRBJ2-1; d_call: -; cdr3_nt: TGCGCCAGCAGCCAAGATCACGCGGGAAATTACAATGAGCAGTTCTTC; cdr3_aa: CASSQDHAGNYNEQFF
clone_size: -; v_call: TRBV11-2; j_call: TRBJ2-5; d_call: -; cdr3_nt: TGTGCCAGCAGCTTAGCAAGACTAGTGACGGGGACCCAGTACTTC; cdr3_aa: CASSLARLVTGTQYF
clone_size: -; v_call: TRBV5-4; j_call: TRBJ2-2; d_call: TRBD2; cdr3_nt: TGTGCCAGCAGCGCTGGGGGGGGAGTCACCGGGGAGCTGTTTTTT; cdr3_aa: CASSAGGGVTGELFF
clone_size: -; v_call: TRBV27; j_call: TRBJ2-5; d_call: TRBD1; cdr3_nt: TGTGCCAGCAGTCCCACGCAAGGGACAGGCTGGGAGACCCAGTACTTC; cdr3_aa: CASSPTQGTGWETQYF
clone_size: few; v_call: TRBV28; j_call: TRBJ1-3; d_call: -; cdr3_nt: TGTGCCAGCAGGGCGACCCCCCAGGGAGGAAACACCATATATTTT; cdr3_aa: CASRATPQGGNTIYF
clone_size: -; v_call: TRBV19; j_call: TRBJ1-1; d_call: -; cdr3_nt: TGTGCCAGTAGGGACAGAAGTGAAGCTTTCTTT; cdr3_aa: CASRDRSEAFF
clone_size: -; v_call: TRBV28; j_call: TRBJ2-6; d_call: -; cdr3_nt: TGTGCCAGCAGCCGTGGGCCTGGGGCCAACGTCCTGACTTTC; cdr3_aa: CASSRGPGANVLTF
clone_size: -; v_call: TRBV6-1; j_call: TRBJ1-5; d_call: -; cdr3_nt: TGTGCCAGCAGTGAACCCCATGGACAGCCTCAGCCCCAGCATTTT; cdr3_aa: CASSEPHGQPQPQHF
clone_size: -; v_call: TRBV3-1/TRBV3-2; j_call: TRBJ2-2; d_call: -; cdr3_nt: TGTGCCAGCAGCCAAGATTGGGCGGGGCCCGGGGAGCTGTTTTTT; cdr3_aa: CASSQDWAGPGELFF
clone_size: -; v_call: TRBV10-3; j_call: TRBJ2-3; d_call: -; cdr3_nt: TGTGCCATCGGGCAGCCCACAGATACGCAGTATTTT; cdr3_aa: CAIGQPTDTQYF
clone_size: -; v_call: TRBV3-1/TRBV3-2; j_call: TRBJ2-5; d_call: -; cdr3_nt: TGTGCCAGCAGCCAACCCGGGGAGACCCAGTACTTC; cdr3_aa: CASSQPGETQYF
clone_size: -; v_call: TRBV7-3; j_call: TRBJ2-1; d_call: TRBD2; cdr3_nt: TGTGCCAGCCGACTAGCGGGAGACTATGAGCAGTTCTTC; cdr3_aa: CASRLAGDYEQFF
clone_size: few; v_call: TRBV6-1; j_call: TRBJ1-1; d_call: TRBD1; cdr3_nt: TGTGCCAGCAGTGAAGCAGAGGACAGGGGAAGTGAAGCTTTCTTT; cdr3_aa: CASSEAEDRGSEAFF
clone_size: -; v_call: TRBV3-1/TRBV3-2; j_call: TRBJ1-1; d_call: TRBD1; cdr3_nt: TGTGCCAGCAGCCAAGATAGCACAGGGGAGAACACTGAAGCTTTCTTT; cdr3_aa: CASSQDSTGENTEAFF
clone_size: -; v_call: TRBV2; j_call: TRBJ2-5; d_call: TRBD1; cdr3_nt: TGTGCCAGCAGTGGGACAGGGGGCCAAGAGACCCAGTACTTC; cdr3_aa: CASSGTGGQETQYF
clone_size: -; v_call: TRBV7-2; j_call: TRBJ2-5; d_call: TRBD2; cdr3_nt: TGTGCCAGCAGCTTAAGGCGCGGCGGGGGGGAAGAGACCCAGTACTTC; cdr3_aa: CASSLRRGGGEETQYF
clone_size: -; v_call: TRBV28; j_call: TRBJ2-6; d_call: TRBD1; cdr3_nt: TGTGCCAGCAGTTTGCCCCCAGGACAGGGCGAAGGTGGGGCCAACGTCCTGACTTTC; cdr3_aa: CASSLPPGQGEGGANVLTF
clone_size: -; v_call: TRBV6-6; j_call: TRBJ2-5; d_call: TRBD1; cdr3_nt: TGTGCCAGCAGTGGACAGGGGACACCAGCGACCCAGTACTTC; cdr3_aa: CASSGQGTPATQYF
clone_size: -; v_call: TRBV6-5; j_call: TRBJ1-2; d_call: -; cdr3_nt: TGTGCCAGCAGTTACTCCGTATCAGATGGCTACACCTTC; cdr3_aa: CASSYSVSDGYTF
clone_size: -; v_call: TRBV3-1/TRBV3-2; j_call: TRBJ1-2; d_call: -; cdr3_nt: TGTGCCAGCAGCCAAGTGGTCCGGGGTTCCTATGGCTACACCTTC; cdr3_aa: CASSQVVRGSYGYTF
clone_size: -; v_call: TRBV4-2; j_call: TRBJ2-5; d_call: -; cdr3_nt: TGTGCCAGCAGCCAAGAAGAGTCGCGAGGGGAGACCCAGTACTTC; cdr3_aa: CASSQEESRGETQYF
clone_size: once; v_call: TRBV28; j_call: TRBJ2-5; d_call: -; cdr3_nt: TGTGCCAGCAGCCTTAGGACAATGGAAGAGACCCAGTACTTC; cdr3_aa: CASSLRTMEETQYF
clone_size: -; v_call: TRBV5-8; j_call: TRBJ2-7; d_call: -; cdr3_nt: TGTGCCAGCAGCTTGTACTACGAGCAGTACTTC; cdr3_aa: CASSLYYEQYF
clone_size: -; v_call: TRBV27; j_call: TRBJ2-2; d_call: -; cdr3_nt: TGTGCCAGCAGTCTTGGGGGGGGGCACGTCGGGGAGCTGTTTTTT; cdr3_aa: CASSLGGGHVGELFF
clone_size: once; v_call: TRBV6-5; j_call: TRBJ2-7; d_call: -; cdr3_nt: TGTGCCAGCAGTTACAGGGGGTCCTACGAGCAGTACTTC; cdr3_aa: CASSYRGSYEQYF
clone_size: -; v_call: TRBV19; j_call: TRBJ2-6; d_call: -; cdr3_nt: TGTGCCAGCACAAGAGGGGGGGCATCTGGGGCCAACGTCCTGACTTTC; cdr3_aa: CASTRGGASGANVLTF
clone_size: -; v_call: TRBV27; j_call: TRBJ2-1; d_call: TRBD2; cdr3_nt: TGTGCCAGCAGCCCCGGGGGGTCCTACAATGAGCAGTTCTTC; cdr3_aa: CASSPGGSYNEQFF